Following are 13 T cell receptor beta chains from one sample sequenced in a study of T cell changes during pregnancy in multiple sclerosis. TCRdb keeps only in-frame clones here, not all; method: immunoSEQ multiplex PCR. There are tens of thousands of clones in the sample; under 95% occur only once, and approximately 0.21% lies in the top ten. This specimen was CD4+ T cells from peripheral blood mononuclear cells, taken in the second trimester of pregnancy. The source is a female donor with multiple sclerosis, enrolled in a pregnancy study.

V and J are TRBV6-5 and TRBJ2-1; possibly TRBD2 for D (5 bases). V lost 8 bases, J lost 7 bases, and 15 bases lay in between. CDR1 is MNHEY and CDR2 is SVGAGI in the germline V gene. CDR3 length: 13 amino acids. CDR3 nucleotides: TGTGCCAGCGCCCGGGGAGTTAGGAATGAGCAGTTCTTC. Translating it yields CASARGVRNEQFF.

The gene calls are TRBV19 and TRBJ1-6, with 8 bases lining up with TRBD1. Germline V gene data show CDR1 as LNHDA and CDR2 as SQIVND (reference sequence). The CDR3 covers 16 residues. V trimming: 5 bases; J trimming: 10 bases; junction bases outside the gene matches: 13. CDR3 bases: TGTGCCAGTAGTGGAACAGGGGGGGCCCCTATGTCACCCCTCCACTTT. This encodes CASSGTGGAPMSPLHF. The full variable domain, rest sourced from reference TRBV19 and TRBJ1-6, is DGGITQSPKYLFRKEGQNVTLSCEQNLNHDAMYWYRQDPGQGLRLIYYSQIVNDFQKGDIAEGYSVSREKKESFPLTVTSAQKNPTAFYLCASSGTGGAPMSPLHFGNGTRLTVT.

The chain employs TRBV19 and TRBJ1-1; 8 bases agree with TRBD1. Unmatched junction bases numbered 3, after V lost 3 bases and J lost 0 bases. Germline V gene sequence: CDR1 LNHDA, CDR2 SQIVND (reference sequence). CDR3 length: 15 residues. Written as DNA, the CDR3 is TGTGCCAGTAGTATTCGGACAGGGATGAACACTGAAGCTTTCTTT. As protein: CASSIRTGMNTEAFF.

This chain connects TRBV7-3 to TRBJ2-1; TRBD2 is a possible D gene (6 bases). V gave up 1 base and J gave up 7 bases, with 20 bases separating them. The germline V gene encodes CDR1 SGHTA and CDR2 FQGTGA. The CDR3 has 17 residues. CDR3 nucleotides: TGTGCCAGCAGCTTAATCGGAGGCGCGGGAAGAGGTAATGAGCAGTTCTTC. It yields the protein CASSLIGGAGRGNEQFF. Based on the CDR3 plus reference TRBV7-3 and TRBJ2-1, the full variable domain is GAGVSQTPSNKVTEKGKYVELRCDPISGHTALYWYRQSLGQGPEFLIYFQGTGAADDSGLPNDRFFAVRPEGSVSTLKIQRTERGDSAVYLCASSLIGGAGRGNEQFFGPGTRLTVL.

This clone was counted a few times. The J gene is TRBJ2-7, the V gene TRBV7-9; 11 bases match TRBD2. The CDR3 is made up of 15 amino acids. Germline V gene data show CDR1 as SEHNR and CDR2 as FQNEAQ (reference sequence). V shed 5 bases, J shed 2 bases, and the junction held 5 bases outside the gene matches. The CDR3 DNA follows: TGTGCCAGCAGCCCGGGACTAGCGGAGACCTACGAGCAGTACTTC. Translating it yields CASSPGLAETYEQYF.

This sequence joins TRBV5-1 and TRBJ1-4; D possibly corresponds to TRBD1 (5 bases). CDR1 is SGHRS and CDR2 is YFSETQ in the germline V gene. The CDR3 totals 15 residues. V was trimmed by 4 bases and J by 5 bases, leaving 15 bases between them. CDR3 coding DNA: TGCGCCAGCAGCCGCGGGGGGACCGAGAATGAAAAACTGTTTTTT. Protein sequence: CASSRGGTENEKLFF.

The CDR3 is CAWSVRGDGTGGGEQYF. In DNA form, the CDR3 reads TGTGCCTGGAGTGTACGCGGTGACGGGACAGGGGGCGGCGAGCAGTACTTC. This chain connects TRBV30 to TRBJ2-7; 12 nucleotides align to TRBD1. After removal of 0 bases from V and 6 bases from J, the junction contained 12 bases not matched to a gene. The CDR3 contains 17 residues. CDR1 and CDR2 (germline): GTSNPN, SVGIG (reference sequence). Complete variable domain (other parts from reference TRBV30 and TRBJ2-7): SQTIHQWPATLVQPVGSPLSLECTVEGTSNPNLYWYRQAAGRGLQLLFYSVGIGQISSEVPQNLSASRPQDRQFILSSKKLLLSDSGFYLCAWSVRGDGTGGGEQYFGPGTRLTVT.

J is TRBJ1-2 and V is TRBV6-1, with D perhaps matching TRBD1 (6 bases). Germline-derived CDR1 and CDR2 are MNHNS and SASEGT. The length of the CDR3 is 11 residues. V was clipped by 4 bases and J by 10 bases, with 10 bases between them. CDR3 sequence: CASSVTGAYTF. CDR3 coding DNA: TGTGCCAGCAGTGTGACAGGAGCCTACACCTTC.

The chain couples TRBV10-3 to TRBJ2-7; D ambiguous. This CDR3 spans 12 amino acids. V lost 4 bases and J lost 3, with 7 bases in between. CDR1 ENHRY and CDR2 SYGVKD come from the germline V gene. The CDR3 sequence is CAISGQDYEQYF. CDR3 in DNA: TGTGCCATCAGTGGCCAGGACTACGAGCAGTACTTC.

The chain has TRBV5-1 and TRBJ2-1, with 11 bases matching TRBD2. Germline V gene lookup returns CDR1 SGHRS and CDR2 YFSETQ. This CDR3 is built from 16 residues. J gave up 8 bases and V 6 bases, and 13 bases lay outside the gene matches. CDR3 region: CASTGIAGGPGDEQFF. The CDR3 nucleotides read TGCGCCAGCACGGGGATAGCGGGAGGGCCTGGCGATGAGCAGTTCTTC.

This chain uses TRBV6-6 with TRBJ2-5; D ambiguous. V was pared by 2 bases and J by 3 bases, with 7 bases between. Germline CDR1 is MNHNY and CDR2 is SVGAGI (reference sequence). CDR3 size: 13 residues. The CDR3 is CASSYPPKETQYF. CDR3 nucleotides: TGTGCCAGCAGTTACCCACCTAAAGAGACCCAGTACTTC.

This clone was counted between two and nine times. The chain joins TRBV6-1 to TRBJ2-2, with D uncertain. V was shortened by 6 bases and J by 5 bases, with 4 bases between the two germline ends. This CDR3 is 11 amino acids long. In germline, CDR1 is MNHNS, CDR2 SASEGT. The CDR3 is CASSRTGELFF. The CDR3 DNA reads TGTGCCAGCAGCCGGACCGGGGAGCTGTTTTTT.

The J gene is TRBJ1-3, the V gene TRBV30; TRBD1 aligns across 7 bases. In germline, CDR1 is GTSNPN, CDR2 SVGIG (reference sequence). V was clipped by 5 bases and J by 5 bases; unmatched bases: 9. The CDR3 consists of 14 residues. CDR3 sequence (DNA): TGTGCCTGGGGGCGAGGGGGCGGACGAAACACCATATATTTT. Translating it yields CAWGRGGGRNTIYF.